This T cell receptor beta chain stems from a study of T cell changes during pregnancy in multiple sclerosis. The germline gives CDR1 MDHEN, CDR2 SYDVKM. The CDR3 totals 14 residues. The junction had 5 bases not matched to a gene; V was cut back by 5 bases and J by 5 bases. Assay used: immunoSEQ multiplex PCR; TCRdb lists only in-frame clones, some missing. This sample has about 94,000 clones, with 94% found just once. Material: peripheral blood, obtained in the third trimester of pregnancy. The source of this sequence is a female donor with multiple sclerosis, enrolled in a pregnancy study. The V and J genes are TRBV28 and TRBJ2-7; 11 bases fit TRBD2. The CDR3 sequence: CASSNSGRVHEQYF. The DNA of the CDR3 is TGTGCCAGCAGTAATAGCGGGAGGGTCCACGAGCAGTACTTC.